Following are 6 T cell receptor beta chains from one sample sequenced in a study of T cells in Graves' hyperthyroidism and ophthalmopathy. RNA transcripts gave rise to amplified TCR beta CDR3 regions. A set of HTBI primers served as the primers for a first-round RT-PCR of the TCR CDR3. TCRdb re-analysed the multiplex PCR reads in MiXCR, keeping a single row per CDR3 protein. The sample gives a few hundred thousand distinct CDR3 sequences, around 15% of which show up once; around 3.3% is in the top ten. Sequencing was performed on blood. Receptor source: a woman in her thirties or forties with Graves' ophthalmopathy.

This clonotype has ten or more counts. The rearrangement links TRBV20-1 to TRBJ1-1; possible D gene TRBD1, 5 bases. With 6 bases removed from V and 6 bases from J, the gap between germline ends came to 11 bases. In germline, CDR1 is DFQATT, CDR2 SNEGSKA (reference sequence). The CDR3 contains 11 residues. The CDR3 DNA sequence: TGCAGTGCCTCATGGGGGGCTGAAGCTTTCTTT. It yields the protein CSASWGAEAFF.

This clonotype was seen many times. J is TRBJ2-7 and V is TRBV6-1; possibly TRBD1 for D (5 bases). The ends were cut back, 2 bases at V and 2 bases at J, with 19 bases in the middle. This CDR3 comprises 17 residues. Germline V lookup: CDR1 MNHNS, CDR2 SASEGT. The CDR3 coding sequence is TGTGCCAGCAGTGAATACGACGTTAGACAGCCTACCTACGAGCAGTACTTC. Translated: CASSEYDVRQPTYEQYF.

This clonotype has a count of ten or more. The chain employs TRBV6-1 and TRBJ2-7; D remains unclear. Germline CDR1 and CDR2: MNHNS and SASEGT. Trimming shortened V by 5 bases and J by 7 bases, and 21 bases separated the two germline ends. This CDR3 has 15 residues. The CDR3 protein is CASSFSTESIREQYF. The DNA for the CDR3 is TGTGCCAGCAGTTTTTCGACGGAATCGATACGTGAGCAGTACTTC.

V gene TRBV29-1 combines with J gene TRBJ1-1; 10 nucleotides line up with TRBD1. Germline V CDR1 and CDR2: SQVTM, ANQGSEA. V was pared by 8 bases and J by 4 bases, with 7 bases of the junction left unmatched. The CDR3 loop spans 13 amino acids. CDR3 amino acids: CSTWDRGGTEAFF. CDR3 bases: TGCAGCACCTGGGACAGGGGAGGCACTGAAGCTTTCTTT.

The chain uses TRBV10-3 and TRBJ2-7, with unresolved D. The germline V gene encodes CDR1 ENHRY and CDR2 SYGVKD. The CDR3 is 13 amino acids. Trimming shortened V by 4 bases and J by 2 bases, and 9 bases separated the two germline ends. CDR3 coding DNA: TGTGCCATCAGTGGTGGGCCCACCTACGAGCAGTACTTC. Encoded protein: CAISGGPTYEQYF.

V usage is TRBV6-1 and J usage is TRBJ1-1, with 8 bases matching TRBD1. The CDR3 runs to 14 residues. Per germline, CDR1 MNHNS and CDR2 SASEGT. The ends lost 7 bases at V and 1 base at J; junction bases unmatched: 5. The CDR3 bases are TGTGCCAGCAATGGACAGGGAGGGAACACTGAAGCTTTCTTT. Translated: CASNGQGGNTEAFF.